These T cell receptor beta chains were read from a single sample in a study of blood T cell repertoires in COVID-19. Sequencing was performed with immunoSEQ multiplex PCR; in TCRdb, only in-frame clones are kept and a portion is missing. The sample includes tens of thousands of clones, over 75% of them seen just once. The specimen was peripheral blood. The receptors stem from a man aged 65 to 79 with acute or convalescent COVID-19. Both conserved end residues are part of each CDR3. The D gene is left open where the match is weak. Rows may omit the clone size; those that give it use once, few, many or a size class.

CDR3nt	CDR3aa	d_gene	v_gene	j_gene	len	abundance
TGCAGCGCCCGGACAGGACGGAATCAGCCCCAGCATTTT	CSARTGRNQPQHF	TRBD1	TRBV29-1	TRBJ1-5	13	NA
TGTGCCAGCAGCCCCAGGGACAGGGGGCCCTACGAGCAGTACTTC	CASSPRDRGPYEQYF	TRBD1	TRBV3-1/TRBV3-2	TRBJ2-7	15	NA
TGTGCCAGCAGATATAGCGGGGGGACAGATACGCAGTATTTT	CASRYSGGTDTQYF	TRBD2	TRBV27	TRBJ2-3	14	few
TGTGCCAGCAGTGAGTTGAGCTCCTATAATTCACCCCTCCACTTT	CASSELSSYNSPLHF	NA	TRBV6-1	TRBJ1-6	15	NA
TGTGCCAGCAGTGGACCTAGCGGGCTTAACAATGAGCAGTTCTTC	CASSGPSGLNNEQFF	TRBD2	TRBV25-1	TRBJ2-1	15	NA
TGTGCCAGTAGTATAGTTGGACAGGGCGTCTACGAGCAGTACTTC	CASSIVGQGVYEQYF	TRBD1	TRBV19	TRBJ2-7	15	NA
TGTGCCAGCAGCTTACGGGACAGTTTCTATGGCTACACCTTC	CASSLRDSFYGYTF	TRBD1	TRBV7-9	TRBJ1-2	14	NA
TGTGCCAGCAGCCTGATCGGGACAGGGAACTACGAGCAGTACTTC	CASSLIGTGNYEQYF	TRBD1	TRBV3-1/TRBV3-2	TRBJ2-7	15	NA
TGTGCCAGCAGCCACGGACTAGCGGGAGCGGGCGGGGAGCTGTTTTTT	CASSHGLAGAGGELFF	TRBD2	TRBV3-1/TRBV3-2	TRBJ2-2	16	NA
TGTGCCAGCAGTGACCAACTAGCGGGATTCAATGAGCAGTTCTTC	CASSDQLAGFNEQFF	TRBD2	TRBV2	TRBJ2-1	15	NA
TGTGCCAGCTCACTTCAGATAGCGGGAGCTGAGGAGCAGTACTTC	CASSLQIAGAEEQYF	TRBD2	TRBV18	TRBJ2-7	15	many
TGTGCCAGCTCACCACAGGGGCCCGAGGCCCAGCATTTT	CASSPQGPEAQHF	NA	TRBV18	TRBJ1-5	13	NA
TGTGCCAGCAGGATGGGGGGGGCTAATGAAAAACTGTTTTTT	CASRMGGANEKLFF	NA	TRBV27	TRBJ1-4	14	NA
TGTGCCAGCAGTGAATTTCAGAAGATAAACTATGGCTACACCTTC	CASSEFQKINYGYTF	NA	TRBV2	TRBJ1-2	15	NA
TGTGCCAGCTCACTCCGACAGGGAGATTTTACTAAAAACAATGAGCAGTTCTTC	CASSLRQGDFTKNNEQFF	TRBD1	TRBV18	TRBJ2-1	18	NA
TGTGCCAGCAGCCCTCGACAGGGCGGGACCAGCGAGCAGTACTTC	CASSPRQGGTSEQYF	NA	TRBV9	TRBJ2-7	15	NA
TGTGCCAGCAGTTCTCAGGGGGCGGAAATCAACTATGGCTACACCTTC	CASSSQGAEINYGYTF	TRBD1	TRBV6-6	TRBJ1-2	16	NA